This T cell receptor beta chain derives from a study of blood T cells in healthy people across ages (dated by TCRdb to the mid-2010s). Regarding the complete study: In model experiments, template switching captured roughly one uniquely barcoded TCR beta cDNA molecule for every two T cells. To track age-related changes in TCR beta repertoire diversity, the study relied on deep sequencing normalized with unique cDNA molecular identifiers. The donors were divided into four age groups: young (average 16 years), middle-aged (roughly 42), aged (approximately 62) and long-lived (82). Using the same blood draw, the study looked at two additional independent replicas of 1 million unique cDNA reads for two donors, one aged 18 to 29 and the other aged 80 or older. To avoid experimental bias, donors of different ages were distributed randomly across sequencing lanes. Findings and caveats that apply to the study as a whole: Compared with the aged group, the long-lived group had more naive CD4+ T cells, fewer expanded clones and increased TCR diversity, suggesting age selection. Bulk unsorted PBMC profiling prevented conclusive comparison of naive and antigen-experienced compartments. Observed TCR beta diversity correlated strongly with the percentage of naive T cells measured by flow cytometry. Observed TCR beta diversity per million T cells fell roughly linearly with age, and a significant reduction was already apparent by age roughly 41. Estimates of total diversity from one million sequenced T cells were regarded as lower bounds and underestimates. Donor CMV infection status was unknown, potentially confounding age-related changes in expanded clonotypes.

Systemically healthy Caucasian individuals from Russia, over 30 in total and aged about 6 to 100 years, were included as donors. Each donor gave approximately 9.4 milliliters of peripheral blood, drawn into EDTA-treated Vacutainer tubes. Ficoll-Paque density-gradient centrifugation was used to isolate PBMCs, with at least 6.5 million obtained per sample. Total RNA, at least 5 micrograms per sample, was extracted from PBMCs with Trizol reagent. For every donor, flow cytometry on a PBMC aliquot measured the percentage of naive CD45RAhigh/CD27high T cells. Comment on this clonotype: What this receptor recognizes is not known. Base-call qualities are not available, and no considerably larger clone is one nucleotide away.

The method behind the library was 5' RACE. Sequencing was carried out with an Illumina HiSeq 2500. A second PCR of roughly 7 to 11 cycles was performed with a sample-barcoded 5' primer and a J-beta primer mix. A template-switch 5' adaptor carrying 12 random nucleotides introduced a unique molecular identifier onto each TCR beta cDNA molecule. Each sample yielded at least 2.5 million CDR3-containing paired-end reads. First-strand cDNA was synthesized from all RNA with the Mint cDNA synthesis kit, primed by a TRBC-specific oligonucleotide. Following uracil-DNA glycosylase treatment, a first 18-cycle PCR with universal primers M1SS and BC2_uni_R was performed on all cDNA. The original pipeline was this. Each sample was normalized by randomly selecting 1 million high-quality reads, each carrying a distinct molecular identifier. Reads sharing molecular identifiers were discarded rather than binned into consensus sequences. MiTCR, with a Q25 quality threshold and the strictest error-elimination algorithm, was used for CDR3 identification, clonotype clustering and error correction. A nonparametric unseen species model using Euler transformation provided a lower-bound estimate of total TCR beta diversity. In TCRdb, the public reads were trimmed at Q25 with fastp and aligned with MiXCR, with productive beta chains retained. Records with the same CDR3 protein are collapsed into one entry carrying the most frequent genes and DNA. TCRdb assigned the V and J calls; the authors' analysis was not used. The sample includes 780,000 or so distinct CDR3 sequences, with approximately 60% observed a single time. The top ten clonotypes cover roughly 24% of the sample.

Sequencing was performed on blood. This TCR derives from a man aged 35-49 years in good health.

DNA sequence: TGCGCCAGCAGCCAAAATAGCGGGAGGGCCGCCAATGAGCAGTTCTTC. Its product reads: CASSQNSGRAANEQFF. The chain is assembled from TRBV4-1 and TRBJ2-1; 11 middle bases align to TRBD2. The CDR3 contains 16 residues, cysteine and phenylalanine counted. CDR3 DNA is the only sequence kept; it has 48 bases, read in frame from the first base. The germline V gene specifies MGHRA as CDR1 and YSYEKL as CDR2. V trim: 2 bases; J trim: 6 bases; unmatched bases: 6.